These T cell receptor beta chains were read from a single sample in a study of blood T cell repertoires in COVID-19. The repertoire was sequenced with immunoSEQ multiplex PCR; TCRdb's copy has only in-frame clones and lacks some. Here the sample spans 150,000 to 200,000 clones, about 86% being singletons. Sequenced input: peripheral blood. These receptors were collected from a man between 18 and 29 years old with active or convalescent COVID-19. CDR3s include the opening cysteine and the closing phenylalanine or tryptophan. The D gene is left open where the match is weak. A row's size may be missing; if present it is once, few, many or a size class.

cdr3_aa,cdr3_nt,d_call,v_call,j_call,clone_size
CASSPSPGLTGELFF,TGTGCCAGCAGCCCCTCTCCGGGGTTAACCGGGGAGCTGTTTTTT,NA,TRBV7-9,TRBJ2-2,NA
CASRTGSQETQYF,TGTGCCAGCAGGACAGGTAGCCAAGAGACCCAGTACTTC,NA,TRBV27,TRBJ2-5,NA
CASSIGTPNNGSPLHF,TGTGCCAGCAGCATAGGGACACCTAATAACGGTTCACCCCTCCACTTT,NA,TRBV5-8,TRBJ1-6,NA
CASSLTARASGNTIYF,TGTGCTAGCAGCTTAACCGCCAGGGCCTCTGGAAACACCATATATTTT,NA,TRBV7-7,TRBJ1-3,few
CASSPIGGAVEQYF,TGTGCCAGCAGCCCCATCGGCGGGGCGGTCGAGCAGTACTTC,NA,TRBV7-3,TRBJ2-7,NA
CATSDGTGGGYTF,TGTGCCACCAGTGACGGGACAGGTGGAGGCTACACCTTC,TRBD1,TRBV24-1,TRBJ1-2,NA
CASKDQGNFNEQFF,TGTGCCAGCAAAGACCAGGGAAACTTCAATGAGCAGTTCTTC,NA,TRBV27,TRBJ2-1,NA
CASSQDPRGLSGYTF,TGCGCCAGCAGCCAAGACCCTAGGGGTCTGTCTGGCTACACCTTC,NA,TRBV4-3,TRBJ1-2,NA
CSVVLADYNEQFF,TGCAGCGTTGTCCTAGCGGATTACAATGAGCAGTTCTTC,TRBD2,TRBV29-1,TRBJ2-1,NA
CASSLETSGGNTDTQYF,TGCGCCAGCAGCTTAGAGACTAGCGGGGGGAACACAGATACGCAGTATTTT,TRBD2,TRBV5-1,TRBJ2-3,NA
CAWEGFSGETYNEQFF,TGTGCCTGGGAGGGCTTTAGCGGGGAAACCTACAATGAGCAGTTCTTC,TRBD2,TRBV30,TRBJ2-1,NA
CASSPHGLAANTGELFF,TGTGCCAGCAGCCCGCACGGACTAGCAGCGAACACCGGGGAGCTGTTTTTT,TRBD2,TRBV7-2,TRBJ2-2,NA
CASSLGQGQGYGYTF,TGTGCCAGCAGCTTAGGCCAGGGACAGGGCTATGGCTACACCTTC,TRBD1,TRBV11-2,TRBJ1-2,NA
CASSTGLNTEAFF,TGCGCCAGCAGCACAGGACTGAACACTGAAGCTTTCTTT,NA,TRBV5-1,TRBJ1-1,once
CASTGTGLNYGYTF,TGTGCCAGCACGGGGACAGGGCTTAACTATGGCTACACCTTC,TRBD1,TRBV6-5,TRBJ1-2,NA
CASKTGSGPQHF,TGCGCCAGCAAAACAGGTTCGGGGCCCCAGCATTTT,NA,TRBV23-1,TRBJ1-5,NA
CASSQAGINEQFF,TGTGCCAGCAGCCAAGCGGGGATAAATGAGCAGTTCTTC,NA,TRBV3-1/TRBV3-2,TRBJ2-1,NA
CASSLFPGVVGELFF,TGTGCCAGCAGCTTATTCCCCGGGGTTGTTGGGGAGCTGTTTTTT,NA,TRBV11-3,TRBJ2-2,NA
CASRAGLGELFF,TGTGCCAGCAGAGCGGGGCTCGGGGAGCTGTTTTTT,TRBD2,TRBV7-9,TRBJ2-2,NA
CASGGARTEGGGEAFF,TGTGCCAGCGGAGGAGCGAGGACCGAGGGCGGCGGCGAAGCTTTCTTT,NA,TRBV9,TRBJ1-1,NA
CASSLIPGGGDTQYF,TGTGCCAGCAGTTTAATTCCAGGGGGAGGAGATACGCAGTATTTT,NA,TRBV27,TRBJ2-3,NA
CASSQAGGPFNQPQHF,TGCGCCAGCAGCCAAGCAGGGGGTCCTTTCAATCAGCCCCAGCATTTT,TRBD1,TRBV4-1,TRBJ1-5,NA
CASSLSAVQRGAFF,TGTGCCAGCAGCTTGTCAGCAGTTCAACGAGGAGCTTTCTTT,NA,TRBV5-5,TRBJ1-1,NA
CASSFRQGVSPLHF,TGTGCCAGTAGTTTTCGACAGGGGGTCTCACCCCTCCACTTT,TRBD1,TRBV19,TRBJ1-6,NA
CASQIGGTAEETQYF,TGCGCCAGCCAAATCGGGGGGACGGCGGAAGAGACCCAGTACTTC,TRBD2,TRBV5-1,TRBJ2-5,NA
CSVGEQGTFGGYTF,TGCAGCGTTGGAGAACAGGGGACGTTTGGGGGCTACACCTTC,TRBD1,TRBV29-1,TRBJ1-2,once
CASIPAGGHSNQPQHF,TGCGCCAGCATCCCGGCGGGGGGGCATAGCAATCAGCCCCAGCATTTT,NA,TRBV5-1,TRBJ1-5,NA
CASSPGGLTNYGYTF,TGTGCCAGCAGCCCGGGGGGCCTAACCAACTATGGCTACACCTTC,NA,TRBV14,TRBJ1-2,NA
CASSVGQGQPQHF,TGTGCCAGTAGCGTAGGGCAGGGTCAGCCCCAGCATTTT,NA,TRBV19,TRBJ1-5,NA
CASSLGGQEKRNYGYTF,TGTGCCAGCAGCTTAGGGGGACAGGAGAAACGGAACTATGGCTACACCTTC,TRBD1,TRBV7-9,TRBJ1-2,NA
CASSFSGGTYEQYF,TGTGCCAGCAGCTTTAGCGGAGGAACCTACGAGCAGTACTTC,NA,TRBV7-6,TRBJ2-7,NA
CASSHSGAEAFF,TGTGCCAGCAGCCACAGCGGAGCTGAAGCTTTCTTT,NA,TRBV3-1/TRBV3-2,TRBJ1-1,NA
CAISEDRGGYGYTF,TGTGCCATCAGCGAGGACAGGGGAGGGTATGGCTACACCTTC,TRBD1,TRBV10-3,TRBJ1-2,NA
CASSDYVNTEAFF,TGCGCCAGCAGTGATTATGTGAACACTGAAGCTTTCTTT,NA,TRBV10-2,TRBJ1-1,once
CASSPAVGSGTSTDTQYF,TGTGCCAGCAGCCCCGCGGTCGGTAGCGGGACTAGCACAGATACGCAGTATTTT,TRBD2,TRBV3-1/TRBV3-2,TRBJ2-3,once